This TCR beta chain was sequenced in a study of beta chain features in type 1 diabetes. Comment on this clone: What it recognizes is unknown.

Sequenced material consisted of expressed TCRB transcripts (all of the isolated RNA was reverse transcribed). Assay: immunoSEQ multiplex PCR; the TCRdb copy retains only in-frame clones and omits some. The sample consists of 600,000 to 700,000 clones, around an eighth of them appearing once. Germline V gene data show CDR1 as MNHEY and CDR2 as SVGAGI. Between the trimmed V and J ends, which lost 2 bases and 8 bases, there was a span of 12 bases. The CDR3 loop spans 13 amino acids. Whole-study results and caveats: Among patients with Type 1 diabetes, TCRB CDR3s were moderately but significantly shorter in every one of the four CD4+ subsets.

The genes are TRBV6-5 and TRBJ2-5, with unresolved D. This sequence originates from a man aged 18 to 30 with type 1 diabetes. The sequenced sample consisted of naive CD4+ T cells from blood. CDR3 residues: CASSYASGETQYF. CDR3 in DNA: TGTGCCAGCAGTTACGCCTCAGGAGAAACCCAGTACTTC.